One T cell receptor (beta chain) is described in this entry. The specificity of this receptor is unknown. Within one base of it there is no much larger clone, and no base qualities were kept. The data were obtained in a study of CD8 T cells in ankylosing spondylitis (TCRdb year 2017). Background for the entire study: The study profiled T cell receptor beta repertoires in healthy donors and ankylosing spondylitis patients to find disease-linked TCR variants. The full study cohort was made up of about 24 ankylosing spondylitis patients and 108 healthy donors. Peripheral blood samples were taken, and synovial fluid was additionally collected from ankylosing spondylitis patients. Overall study results and their limits: Some motif variants had previously been reported in the synovial fluid and blood of reactive arthritis patients, which suggests shared mechanisms of disease initiation. The disease-linked clones had a CD8+ phenotype and were found at relatively low frequencies in peripheral blood. A TCR beta motif of 8 or 9 highly homologous amino acid variants appeared characteristic of blood from ankylosing spondylitis patients. The disease-linked clones were reported as significantly enriched in matched synovial fluid samples from ankylosing spondylitis patients.

Sequencing relied on an Illumina HiSeq 2500. Quantitative 5'-RACE with molecular barcodes was the method used to prepare the TCR beta libraries. In the authors' own workflow: A new computational method based on a probabilistic model of VDJ rearrangement was used to identify disease-linked TCR variants. TCRdb took the public reads, trimmed them with fastp at Q25, ran MiXCR for clone calling and kept in-frame beta chains. Records with the same CDR3 protein are collapsed into one entry carrying the most frequent genes and DNA. TCRdb's processing, not the study's, gives the V and J calls here. This sample comprises 400,000 or so distinct CDR3 sequences, more than 25% of them detected only once. Together, the top ten hold under 0.9% of the sample. The CDR3 holds 16 amino acids from the cysteine to the phenylalanine. Just CDR3 DNA is preserved here, 48 bases in frame from base 1. The germline V gene gives CDR1 as MDHEN and CDR2 as SYDVKM. Compared with germline, V lacks 7 bases and J lacks 0 bases; bases without a gene match: 9.

The TCR comes from a male donor with ankylosing spondylitis. Recombination linked TRBV28 to TRBJ2-4; 7 bases in the junction line up with TRBD1. Sample: blood, either unsorted or a sorted T cell fraction (not recorded which). The sequenced DNA: TGTGCCAGCAAACAGGGGTTGGGGCTAGCCAAAAACATTCAGTACTTC. Translated, this is CASKQGLGLAKNIQYF.